This T cell receptor beta chain appears in the sequencing data of a study of blood T cell repertoires in COVID-19. Study at large: COVID-19 samples collected from the United States, Italy and Spain covered acute and convalescent phases. Sources were T cells, B-cell-depleted T cells, or PBMCs; the material itself was cDNA or gDNA.

V lost 8 bases, J lost 3 bases, and 17 bases lay in between. Germline assignment: CDR1 MDHEN and CDR2 SYDVKM. The CDR3 covers 15 residues. Per the original data handling: Reference gene primer amplification gave estimated nucleated cell counts. Libraries were prepared by immunoSEQ multiplex PCR; TCRdb keeps only in-frame clonotypes and omits some of them. V and J calls and clone size are those listed in that table; D and trimming were worked out from the DNA. This sample has under 250,000 clones, with around 82% found just once. The rearrangement joins TRBV28 to TRBJ1-5; possibly TRBD1 for D (5 bases). This clonotype originated in a woman in her sixties or seventies with acute or convalescent COVID-19. Sequencing was performed on peripheral blood. The CDR3 loop reads CASHGAPNLNQPQHF. CDR3 nucleotides: TGTGCCAGCCATGGGGCCCCGAACCTCAATCAGCCCCAGCATTTT.